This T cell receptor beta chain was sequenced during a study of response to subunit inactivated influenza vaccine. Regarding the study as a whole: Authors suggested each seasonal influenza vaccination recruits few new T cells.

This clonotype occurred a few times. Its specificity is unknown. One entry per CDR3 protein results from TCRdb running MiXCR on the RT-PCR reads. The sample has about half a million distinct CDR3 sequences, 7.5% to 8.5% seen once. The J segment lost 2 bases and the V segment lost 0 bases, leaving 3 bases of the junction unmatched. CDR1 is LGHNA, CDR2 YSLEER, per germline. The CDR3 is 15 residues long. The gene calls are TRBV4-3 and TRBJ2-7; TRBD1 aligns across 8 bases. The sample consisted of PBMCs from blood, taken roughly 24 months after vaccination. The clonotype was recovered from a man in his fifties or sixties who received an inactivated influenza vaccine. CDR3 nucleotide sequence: TGCGCCAGCAGCCAAGACGACAGGGGAACCTACGAGCAGTACTTC. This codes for CASSQDDRGTYEQYF.